The 22 T cell receptor beta chains below were found in one sample sequenced in a study of beta chain features in type 1 diabetes. Expressed TCRB transcripts got sequenced, as all isolated RNA was reverse transcribed. The method was immunoSEQ multiplex PCR; TCRdb's version includes in-frame clones alone and lacks a portion of them. The data contain roughly 290,000 clones, around 7.3% of them singletons. The specimen sequenced was central memory CD4+ T cells from blood. The source is a woman between 18 and 29 years old in good health.

V and J are TRBV5-1 and TRBJ2-7; D is ambiguous. This CDR3 region has 13 residues. Trimming took off 3 bases at V and 3 bases at J, with 10 bases between the two ends. Germline lookup yields CDR1 SGHRS and CDR2 YFSETQ. CDR3 DNA: TGCGCCAGCAGCTGGGGTACGGGCTACGAGCAGTACTTC. This translates into CASSWGTGYEQYF.

V usage is TRBV5-1 and J usage is TRBJ1-1; 7 nucleotides align to TRBD1. Germline V gives CDR1 SGHRS, CDR2 YFSETQ. This CDR3 contains 11 residues. The ends lost 4 bases at V and 10 bases at J; junction bases unmatched: 4. Here the CDR3 DNA reads TGCGCCAGCAGCCTCCAGGGGGGAGCTTTCTTT. The encoded protein is CASSLQGGAFF.

This rearrangement joins TRBV28 to TRBJ1-4; D is ambiguous. The CDR3 contains 14 residues. Trimming stripped 5 bases from V and 7 bases from J, with 14 bases between. Germline V lookup: CDR1 MDHEN, CDR2 SYDVKM. Here the CDR3 reads CASSGGPPSEKLFF. The CDR3 DNA is TGTGCCAGCAGTGGTGGGCCACCCTCTGAAAAACTGTTTTTT.

The chain employs TRBV27 and TRBJ2-3; no clear D gene. V lost 2 bases and J lost 2, with 11 bases in between. The CDR3 sequence is 15 residues long. Per the germline V gene, CDR1 is MNHEY and CDR2 is SMNVEV (reference sequence). The CDR3 loop is CASSLRRANTDTQYF. The CDR3 nucleotides are TGTGCCAGCAGTTTACGACGGGCCAACACAGATACGCAGTATTTT.

With respect to this clone: Other DNA sequences within the sample encode an identical CDR3. In DNA form, the CDR3 reads TGTGCCATCAGTGAGTCGGGTGATACGCAGTATTTT. Protein product: CAISESGDTQYF. The chain links TRBV10-3 to TRBJ2-3; no clear D gene. CDR3 length equals 12 residues. Trimming cost V 0 bases and J 6 bases, with 4 bases left between them. Germline V CDR1 and CDR2: ENHRY, SYGVKD.

The rearrangement links TRBV30 to TRBJ1-1; 9 positions match TRBD1. The CDR3 spans 14 residues. With 0 bases clipped from V and 10 bases from J, the junction kept 9 bases outside the gene matches. The germline V gene encodes CDR1 GTSNPN and CDR2 SVGIG (reference sequence). Here the CDR3 reads CAWSVMTGGLGAFF. CDR3 DNA sequence: TGTGCCTGGAGTGTTATGACAGGGGGATTGGGAGCTTTCTTT.

The chain carries TRBV5-1 and TRBJ2-1, with TRBD1 identical over 9 bases. The V and J ends lost 4 bases and 9 bases, in that order; junction bases with no gene match: 8. The CDR3 covers 14 residues. CDR1 is SGHRS and CDR2 is YFSETQ in the germline V gene. The DNA of the CDR3 is TGCGCCAGCAGCCCAGCTACGACAGGGGGTGAGCAGTTCTTC. Amino acid sequence: CASSPATTGGEQFF.

J is TRBJ2-1 and V is TRBV2; D is possibly TRBD2 (6 bases). V was shortened by 4 bases and J by 2 bases, with 27 bases between the two germline ends. The CDR3 sequence is 20 residues long. The germline CDR1 and CDR2 sequences are SNHLY and FYNNEI. CDR3 protein: CASSGASSGFLWGAYNEQFF. DNA of the CDR3: TGTGCCAGCAGTGGGGCCAGCTCAGGTTTTTTGTGGGGGGCCTACAATGAGCAGTTCTTC.

The rearrangement uses TRBV5-1 and TRBJ1-3; 7 nucleotides align to TRBD1. The CDR3 loop spans 14 amino acids. Trimming took 1 base from V and 4 from J; bases not matched to a gene: 2. CDR1 is SGHRS and CDR2 is YFSETQ in the germline V gene. The CDR3 is CASSLTGAGNTIYF. The CDR3 bases are TGCGCCAGCAGCTTGACAGGGGCCGGAAACACCATATATTTT.

V is TRBV7-2 and J is TRBJ1-6, with TRBD1 as a possible D gene (5 bases). Germline V gene sequence: CDR1 SGHTA, CDR2 FQGNSA. The CDR3 spans 13 residues. V gave up 2 bases and J gave up 8 bases, with 7 bases separating them. The CDR3 protein is CASSLLQDSPLHF. CDR3 sequence (DNA): TGTGCCAGCAGCTTACTACAGGATTCACCCCTCCACTTT.

This clone was counted only a few times. CDR3 in DNA: TGTGCCAGCAGCCAGACCGGCAGGGATCGTGGTGAAGCTTTCTTT. It yields the protein CASSQTGRDRGEAFF. This chain joins TRBV14 and TRBJ1-1; possible D gene TRBD1, 5 bases. The CDR3 is 15 amino acids. The V end lost 3 bases, the J end lost 7 bases, and 18 bases lay between the germline ends. Germline V gene sequence: CDR1 SGHDN, CDR2 FVKESK.

This clone was seen more than once but under ten times. This sequence joins TRBV2 and TRBJ1-1; 9 bases match TRBD1. The junction had 3 bases not matched to a gene; V was cut back by 6 bases and J by 1 base. The CDR3 is 14 amino acids. Germline V gives CDR1 SNHLY, CDR2 FYNNEI. CDR3 sequence: CASRRGQGNTEAFF. The CDR3 region has the DNA TGTGCCAGCAGGAGGGGACAGGGGAACACTGAAGCTTTCTTT.

The J gene is TRBJ2-7, the V gene TRBV30; D not resolved. From germline, CDR1 is GTSNPN and CDR2 SVGIG (reference sequence). This CDR3 has 15 residues. The ends were cut back, 0 bases at V and 2 bases at J, with 14 bases in the middle. CDR3 sequence: CAWSVGSSYAYEQYF. The DNA of the CDR3 is TGTGCCTGGAGTGTAGGAAGTTCTTACGCCTACGAGCAGTACTTC.

This clone turned up a few times. The chain employs TRBV7-9 and TRBJ2-5; unclear D gene. The V and J ends lost 8 bases and 2 bases respectively, with 12 bases between them. The CDR3 contains 13 residues. CDR1 and CDR2 from the germline V gene are SEHNR and FQNEAQ (reference sequence). The CDR3 spells CASSADSQETQYF. Here the CDR3 DNA reads TGTGCCAGCTCTGCAGACTCACAAGAGACCCAGTACTTC.

The V call is TRBV7-6, the J call TRBJ2-1; 8 bases agree with TRBD2. Germline assignment: CDR1 SGHVS and CDR2 FNYEAQ. The CDR3 is made up of 16 amino acids. Trimming removed 0 bases from V and 9 bases from J; junction bases left unmatched: 10. CDR3 in amino acids: CASSLALAGGFFEQFF. In nucleotides, the CDR3 is TGTGCCAGCAGCTTAGCGCTGGCGGGAGGATTCTTTGAGCAGTTCTTC.

The chain uses TRBV2 and TRBJ2-5; 14 bases match TRBD2. J was trimmed by 3 bases and V by 8 bases; bases with no gene match: 8. This CDR3 has 16 residues. The V gene's germline CDR1 is SNHLY and CDR2 FYNNEI. CDR3 nucleotides: TGTGCCAGCGAAGGACTAGCGGGGGGATTAAAAGAGACCCAGTACTTC. Translated: CASEGLAGGLKETQYF.

The chain recombines TRBV7-9 with TRBJ2-5, with D perhaps assigned TRBD1 or TRBD2 (5 bases each). The CDR3 covers 15 residues. Between the trimmed V and J ends, which lost 0 bases and 1 base, there was a span of 9 bases. The germline V gene has CDR1 SEHNR and CDR2 FQNEAQ (reference sequence). CDR3 amino acids: CASSLALGTQETQYF. CDR3 DNA sequence: TGTGCCAGCAGCTTAGCCCTGGGGACCCAAGAGACCCAGTACTTC.

Worth noting for this clone: A read error may produce the germline difference seen at one junction end. The chain is built from TRBV6-5 and TRBJ2-3, with D tentatively TRBD1 or TRBD2 (5 bases each). The CDR3 is made up of 14 amino acids. The V gene's germline CDR1 is MNHEY and CDR2 SVGAGI. Written as DNA, the CDR3 is TGTGCCAGCAGTTACAGGGACCTCACAGGTACGCAGTATTTT. Its translation is CASSYRDLTGTQYF.

V and J are TRBV11-2 and TRBJ1-4; TRBD1 aligns across 7 bases. Germline CDR1 reads SGHAT; CDR2 reads FQNNGV. There are 16 residues in the CDR3. J was trimmed by 4 bases and V by 1 base; bases with no gene match: 6. The CDR3 DNA reads as TGTGCCAGCAGCTTAGTCCCCGGGACAGTTAATGAAAAACTGTTTTTT. Its translation is CASSLVPGTVNEKLFF.

This clone was seen at least ten times. The chain joins TRBV7-8 to TRBJ1-3; unclear D gene. CDR1 and CDR2 (germline): SGHVS, FQNEAQ. Trimming removed 1 base from V and 9 bases from J, with 7 bases in between. This CDR3 spans 12 amino acids. In DNA, the CDR3 is TGTGCCAGCAGCTTAGGGTCAGCCACCATATATTTT. Encoded protein: CASSLGSATIYF.

This clone was picked up a small number of times. This chain joins TRBV5-6 and TRBJ1-6, with 7 positions matching TRBD1. Trimming at V came to 4 bases and at J to 6 bases, leaving 7 bases not matched to a gene. The CDR3 extends over 15 amino acids. Germline V gene data show CDR1 as SGHDT and CDR2 as YYEEEE. CDR3 loop: CASSLLDRFNSPLHF. As DNA, the CDR3 is TGTGCCAGCAGCCTCCTGGACAGGTTTAATTCACCCCTCCACTTT.

This clone was seen only a few times. The CDR3 bases are TGTGCCATCAGTGAGGGCTCAAGGAGTGAAAAACTGTTTTTT. Amino acid sequence: CAISEGSRSEKLFF. The rearrangement uses TRBV10-3 and TRBJ1-4; D not resolved. V lost 2 bases and J 7 bases, leaving 11 bases between the germline ends. This CDR3 contains 14 residues. CDR1 is ENHRY, CDR2 SYGVKD, per germline.